The rows below give T cell receptor beta chains drawn from one sample of a study of T cell responses to AZD1222 COVID-19 vaccine. Some clones are missing from TCRdb's copy, which holds only in-frame ones; the method was immunoSEQ multiplex PCR. The sample has about 130,000 clones, over 85% seen once; the top ten hold approximately 3.1%. Specimen: peripheral blood, collected on day 0 of AZD1222 vaccination. The receptors were gathered from an adult in good health. CDR3s leave out the opening cysteine and the closing phenylalanine or tryptophan.

TRBV11-2	TRBJ2-7	ASSLGGDRVMVEQY
TRBV10-2	TRBJ1-5	ASRGEGNQPQH
TRBV13	TRBJ2-7	ATHDRLSYEQY
TRBV7-8	TRBJ2-2	ASSLVSGPWVSTGELF
TRBV21-1	TRBJ1-5	ASSGCSHSNQPQH
TRBV15	TRBJ1-4	ATSVTPEDEKLF
TRBV5-1	TRBJ1-5	ASSLAGGQPQH
TRBV5-1	TRBJ1-4	ASSGETGDNEKLF
TRBV7-8	TRBJ1-2	ASSLVGKQGADGYT
TRBV19	TRBJ1-1	ASHREAGTEAF
TRBV6-2/TRBV6-3	TRBJ2-7	ASSSAPTSGIWYEQY
TRBV4-2	TRBJ1-4	ASSQDSGSNEKLF
TRBV5-1	TRBJ2-3	ASTSVAGGPDTQY
TRBV7-2	TRBJ2-1	ASSFLGAGYNEQF
TRBV5-4	TRBJ2-1	ASSPGGGSMVSYNEQF
TRBV29-1	TRBJ2-2	SVEGTTGELF
TRBV4-2	TRBJ1-1	ASSQDGWTEAF
TRBV30	TRBJ2-3	AWSTFVTPSTDTQY
TRBV7-8	TRBJ2-1	ASSLLRRTSGYNEQF
TRBV19	TRBJ1-1	ASSIGAWTEAF
TRBV4-1	TRBJ2-5	ASSQAGSAGATETQY
TRBV28	TRBJ2-2	ASTNPPGANTGELF
TRBV20-1	TRBJ1-1	SASQGGAMNTEAF
TRBV2	TRBJ2-1	ASSGTSDEQF
TRBV29-1	TRBJ1-1	SVEDPRYRSNTEAF
TRBV11-2	TRBJ2-7	ASSSGGGRQY
TRBV4-2	TRBJ2-1	ASSQDGPAGYNEQF
TRBV20-1	TRBJ2-7	SASPRSRNYEQY
TRBV7-3	TRBJ2-1	ASSRLAGGANEQF
TRBV7-7	TRBJ2-2	ASSSKNTGELF
TRBV7-9	TRBJ2-5	ASSPGASGRQETQY
TRBV11-2	TRBJ1-2	ASSLGTGFDYGYT